This entry is about one T cell receptor (beta chain). Antigen specificity is unknown. Germline CDR1 and CDR2: SGHRS and YFSETQ. Trimming cost V 1 base and J 7 bases, with 6 bases left between them. The CDR3 is 12 residues long. Study findings and constraints: The TCR gene usage of tumor memory CD4+ T cells clustered together with blood and lymph node memory CD4+ cells and with lymph node naive CD4+ cells.

Constant-region reverse primers amplified full-length variable regions, followed by semi-nested Nested Universal Primer A PCR. MiXCR, applied by TCRdb to the 5' RACE reads, yields one record per CDR3 protein. The table shows about 9,100 distinct CDR3 sequences, with roughly 60% occurring only once. The TCR comes from a female donor with breast cancer. The chain recombines TRBV5-1 with TRBJ2-1; D unclear. The sequencing sample was made of tumor-infiltrating memory CD4+ T cells sorted from the breast tumor. Regarding subset: memory CD4+ T cells, CD4+CD45RO+CD25-. The DNA of the CDR3 is TGCGCCAGCAGCTTGCAAGGGAATGAGCAGTTCTTC. Its protein product is CASSLQGNEQFF. Together with reference TRBV5-1 and TRBJ2-1, the CDR3 gives the full variable domain: KAGVTQTPRYLIKTRGQQVTLSCSPISGHRSVSWYQQTPGQGLQFLFEYFSETQRNKGNFPGRFSGRQFSNSRSEMNVSTLELGDSALYLCASSLQGNEQFFGPGTRLTVL.